The clone carrying this T cell receptor beta chain showed up just a few times. Generated by immunoSEQ multiplex PCR, the TCRdb table keeps only in-frame clones and is missing some. The sample contains some 7,200 clones, 78% of which appear only once. CDR3 length equals 12 residues. The V gene's germline CDR1 is MGHRA and CDR2 YSYEKL. Trimming cost V 3 bases and J 13 bases, with 13 bases left between them. These data come from a study of sequential checkpoint blockade in melanoma. Study in general: Randomization was 1:1 between first-line nivolumab→ipilimumab and ipilimumab→nivolumab. Maintenance nivolumab came after either treatment sequence.

The treatment was: randomized to nivolumab then ipilimumab (arm A) or the reverse (arm B). None of the patients previously received DNA-damaging chemotherapy. PBMC sorting kept live CD3+CD8+ cells without CD19 or CD56. The sequence came from a human donor with melanoma. The J gene is TRBJ2-1, the V gene TRBV4-1, with D perhaps matching TRBD2 (5 bases). Sequenced material: CD8+ T cells sorted from blood (inferred from file names), taken from a patient given nivolumab and ipilimumab in sequence. DNA for the CDR3: TGCGCCAGCAGCCACCTAACAGCGGAACAGTTCTTC. Its translation is CASSHLTAEQFF.